These 13 T cell receptor beta chains originate from one sample sequenced in a study of Ad26.COV2.S vaccination and SARS-CoV-2 variants. Treatment meaning: around 19 received Ad26.COV2.S at low or high dose, single or two shots; roughly five received placebo; per-sample allocation not given. The samples date from day 63 after the first vaccine or placebo injection. Clones were sequenced by immunoSEQ multiplex PCR, and TCRdb holds only the in-frame ones, with some missing. The data show 350,000 to 500,000 clones, 90% seen once. Source: peripheral blood, taken in a trial of Ad26.COV2.S vaccine versus placebo. All receptors derive from a person between 18 and 65 years old who received the Ad26.COV2.S COVID-19 vaccine or a placebo.

This chain joins TRBV28 and TRBJ1-4, with no clear D. Trimming shortened V by 6 bases and J by 3 bases, and 11 bases separated the two germline ends. The CDR3 covers 14 residues. Germline-derived CDR1 and CDR2 are MDHEN and SYDVKM. As DNA, the CDR3 is TGTGCCAGCAGAGAACTGATGGCTAATGAAAAACTGTTTTTT. The encoded protein is CASRELMANEKLFF.

The genes are TRBV19 and TRBJ2-2, with TRBD2 matching 14 bases. V was clipped by 3 bases and J by 6 bases; unmatched bases: 9. CDR3 length: 18 residues. Germline CDR1 reads LNHDA; CDR2 reads SQIVND (reference sequence). The CDR3 nucleotides read TGTGCCAGTAGTATCTTCGCGGGACTAGCGGGAGTGGCCGGGGAGCTGTTTTTT. It yields the protein CASSIFAGLAGVAGELFF.

This chain links TRBV18 with TRBJ2-7; D is undetermined. Germline loops: CDR1 KGHSH, CDR2 LQKENI. This CDR3 has 14 amino acids. V lost 5 bases to trimming and J lost 0 bases, with 11 bases between them. The CDR3 region is CASSLDSNSYEQYF. The CDR3, as DNA: TGTGCCAGCTCATTAGACTCGAACTCCTACGAGCAGTACTTC.

The CDR3 is CASSPGTNTDTQYF. CDR3 nucleotides: TGTGCCAGCAGTCCCGGGACCAACACAGATACGCAGTATTTT. The chain joins TRBV5-5 to TRBJ2-3; D may match TRBD1 or TRBD2 (5 bases each). Germline lookup yields CDR1 SGHKS and CDR2 YYEKEE (reference sequence). V was cut by 5 bases and J by 2 bases, with 12 bases left in between. The CDR3 covers 14 residues.

This chain links TRBV9 with TRBJ2-2; no firm D call. V shed 2 bases and J shed 0 bases, with 8 bases lying between them. The CDR3 sequence is 15 residues long. The germline V gene encodes CDR1 SGDLS and CDR2 YYNGEE. In DNA form, the CDR3 reads TGTGCCAGCAGCGTTACGACCGCGAACACCGGGGAGCTGTTTTTT. It translates to CASSVTTANTGELFF.

V is TRBV7-2 and J is TRBJ2-5; 9 bases agree with TRBD1. The CDR3 has 15 amino acids. Losses at the gene ends were 2 bases for V and 4 bases for J; bases not matched to a gene: 5. Germline V gene data show CDR1 as SGHTA and CDR2 as FQGNSA. CDR3 nucleotides: TGTGCCAGCAGCTTACCCGGGACAGGGAGAGAGACCCAGTACTTC. Translation gives CASSLPGTGRETQYF.

The rearrangement links TRBV7-6 to TRBJ2-3; D gene uncertain. The CDR3 sequence is 12 residues long. V shed 2 bases and J shed 6 bases, with 6 bases lying between them. The V gene's germline CDR1 is SGHVS and CDR2 FNYEAQ. This CDR3 reads CASSLTRDTQYF. The DNA of the CDR3 is TGTGCCAGCAGCTTAACCCGCGATACGCAGTATTTT. The full variable domain, completed using reference TRBV7-6 and TRBJ2-3, is GAGVSQSPRYKVTKRGQDVALRCDPISGHVSLYWYRQALGQGPEFLTYFNYEAQQDKSGLPNDRFSAERPEGSISTLTIQRTEQRDSAMYRCASSLTRDTQYFGPGTRLTVL.

CDR3 protein: CAGINKGGYGYTF. The CDR3, as DNA: TGTGCCGGAATAAACAAAGGGGGCTATGGCTACACCTTC. This chain connects TRBV5-4 to TRBJ1-2; possible D gene TRBD1, 6 bases. Trimming cost V 10 bases and J 4 bases, with 17 bases left between them. CDR3 length: 13 residues. CDR1 and CDR2 (germline): SGHNT, YYREEE (reference sequence).

The chain recombines TRBV28 with TRBJ2-3, with TRBD2 matching 11 bases. This CDR3 contains 16 residues. The V gene's germline CDR1 is MDHEN and CDR2 SYDVKM. V shed 5 bases and J 2 bases; nucleotides not matched to a gene: 6. Written as DNA, the CDR3 is TGTGCCAGCAGTCCCACTAGCGGGAGTATCACAGATACGCAGTATTTT. It specifies CASSPTSGSITDTQYF.

This clone was seen a few times. The chain joins TRBV4-2 to TRBJ1-3; D uncertain. The germline V and J ends were trimmed by 1 base and 4 bases, with 8 bases remaining between them. Looked up from germline, CDR1 is LGHNA and CDR2 is YNFKEQ. CDR3 length: 14 residues. The CDR3, as DNA: TGTGCCAGCAGCCAAGGCGTGGGGGGAAACACCATATATTTT. Residues: CASSQGVGGNTIYF.

This clone was seen only once. The chain links TRBV15 to TRBJ2-5; 9 nucleotides align to TRBD1. Germline V gives CDR1 LNHNV, CDR2 YYDKDF (reference sequence). Trimming took 4 bases from V and 0 from J; bases not matched to a gene: 3. This CDR3 has 15 residues. The CDR3 is CATSKDRGYQETQYF. The DNA of the CDR3 is TGTGCCACCAGCAAGGACAGGGGCTACCAAGAGACCCAGTACTTC. The variable domain in full, completed from reference TRBV15 and TRBJ2-5, reads DAMVIQNPRYQVTQFGKPVTLSCSQTLNHNVMYWYQQKSSQAPKLLFHYYDKDFNNEADTPDNFQSRRPNTSFCFLDIRSPGLGDTAMYLCATSKDRGYQETQYFGPGTRLLVL.

This chain connects TRBV7-2 to TRBJ2-7; D might be TRBD1 (5 bases). The CDR3 totals 13 residues. V was shortened by 5 bases and J by 4 bases, with 12 bases between the two germline ends. Germline values: CDR1 SGHTA, CDR2 FQGNSA. The CDR3 DNA follows: TGTGCCAGCAGCAATGGGGCAGGTTACGAGCAGTACTTC. Residues: CASSNGAGYEQYF.

About this clone itself: The same CDR3 can be traced to other DNA sequences in this sample. The chain couples TRBV19 to TRBJ2-6, with 8 bases aligning to TRBD1. The germline gives CDR1 LNHDA, CDR2 SQIVND (reference sequence). The CDR3 runs to 15 residues. With V trimmed by 9 bases and J by 4 bases, 8 bases remained unmatched. CDR3 residues: CASGEQGDGANVLTF. CDR3 DNA sequence: TGTGCCAGCGGGGAACAGGGGGACGGGGCCAACGTCCTGACTTTC. Variable domain in full (rest from reference TRBV19 and TRBJ2-6): DGGITQSPKYLFRKEGQNVTLSCEQNLNHDAMYWYRQDPGQGLRLIYYSQIVNDFQKGDIAEGYSVSREKKESFPLTVTSAQKNPTAFYLCASGEQGDGANVLTFGAGSRLTVL.